The TCR beta chain described here comes from a study of blood T cell repertoires in COVID-19. Study information: Whether acute or convalescent, the COVID-19 samples came from the United States, Italy and Spain.

Sequencing was performed with immunoSEQ multiplex PCR; in TCRdb, only in-frame clones are kept and a portion is missing. The data contain roughly 170,000 clones, around 80% of them singletons. In germline, CDR1 is SGHDT, CDR2 YYEEEE. The CDR3 spans 12 residues. V dropped 1 base and J dropped 5 bases, with 7 bases sitting between them. V usage is TRBV5-6 and J usage is TRBJ2-7; D is possibly TRBD2 (5 bases). The specimen was peripheral blood. This clonotype was sampled from a human donor in a cohort sampled during active COVID-19. The CDR3 bases are TGTGCCAGCAGCTTGCGGAGGCACGAGCAGTACTTC. This sequence encodes CASSLRRHEQYF.